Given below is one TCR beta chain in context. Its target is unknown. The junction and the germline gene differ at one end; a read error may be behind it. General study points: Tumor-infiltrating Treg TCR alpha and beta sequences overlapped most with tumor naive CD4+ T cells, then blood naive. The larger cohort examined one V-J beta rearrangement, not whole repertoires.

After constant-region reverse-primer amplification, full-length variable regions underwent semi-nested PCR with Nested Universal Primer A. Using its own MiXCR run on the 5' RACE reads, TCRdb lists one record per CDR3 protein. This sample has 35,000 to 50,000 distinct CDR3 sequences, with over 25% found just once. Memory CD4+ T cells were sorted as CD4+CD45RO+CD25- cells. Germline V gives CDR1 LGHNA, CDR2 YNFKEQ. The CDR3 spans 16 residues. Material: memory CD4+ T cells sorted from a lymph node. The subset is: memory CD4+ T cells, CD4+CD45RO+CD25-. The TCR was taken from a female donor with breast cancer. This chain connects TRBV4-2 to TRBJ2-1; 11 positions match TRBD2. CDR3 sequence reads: CASSPPGTSGYNEQFF. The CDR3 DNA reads TGCGCCAGCAGCCCCCCAGGGACTAGCGGTTACAATGAGCAGTTCTTC.